The 18 T cell receptor beta chains presented below share a single source sample, sequenced in a study of blood T cells in healthy people across ages. PCR was performed a second time for 7 to 11 cycles using a sample-barcoded 5' primer and a J-beta primer mix. TCRdb called the 5' RACE reads again in MiXCR, with one record for every CDR3 protein. The sample contains about 780,000 distinct CDR3 sequences, about 46% of which appear only once. Sequences were obtained from blood. These receptors were taken from a man aged 80 or over in good health.

The rearrangement uses TRBV12-3 or TRBV12-4 and TRBJ1-2; the D gene is possibly TRBD1 (5 bases). This CDR3 comprises 15 residues. V dropped 4 bases and J dropped 2 bases, with 14 bases sitting between them. CDR3 residues: CASSSRDGKNYGYTF. The CDR3 DNA is TGTGCCAGCAGTTCCCGGGACGGAAAAAACTATGGCTACACCTTC.

The gene calls are TRBV28 and TRBJ2-7; unclear D gene. The CDR3 has 15 amino acids. CDR1 MDHEN and CDR2 SYDVKM come from the germline V gene. The V and J ends lost 6 bases and 3 bases respectively, with 18 bases between them. The DNA for the CDR3 is TGTGCCAGCAGCATGAATGGCGTTTCTCTCTACGAGCAGTACTTC. Amino acid sequence: CASSMNGVSLYEQYF.

This clonotype was counted between two and nine times. A much larger clone is a single base away; this may be a read error. The rearrangement links TRBV29-1 to TRBJ2-1, with 10 bases identical to TRBD2. This CDR3 is 11 amino acids long. CDR1 and CDR2 (germline): SQVTM, ANQGSEA. The CDR3 spells CSGEASGRQFF. CDR3 DNA: TGCAGCGGTGAAGCTAGCGGGAGGCAGTTCTTC.

The chain uses TRBV27 and TRBJ2-3; D possibly uses TRBD1 or TRBD2 (6 bases each). The CDR3 is 17 amino acids. Trimming removed 5 bases from V and 1 base from J, with 19 bases in between. Germline CDR1 reads MNHEY; CDR2 reads SMNVEV (reference sequence). The CDR3 loop reads CASSPEGDRGRTDTQYF. CDR3 DNA: TGTGCCAGCAGTCCGGAGGGGGATAGGGGTCGCACAGATACGCAGTATTTT.

The chain couples TRBV5-1 to TRBJ1-4; D is uncertain. V lost 4 bases and J 5 bases, leaving 9 bases between the germline ends. Looked up from germline, CDR1 is SGHRS and CDR2 is YFSETQ. This CDR3 region has 13 residues. DNA for the CDR3: TGCGCCAGCAGCGAACTCGGGAATGAAAAACTGTTTTTT. This encodes CASSELGNEKLFF.

This sequence joins TRBV15 and TRBJ1-5, with a weak D call TRBD1 (5 bases). The CDR3 is 16 residues long. CDR1 LNHNV and CDR2 YYDKDF come from the germline V gene (reference sequence). Deletions cut 7 bases from V and 0 bases from J, with 16 bases between. The CDR3 protein is CATTPRGDYSNQPQHF. CDR3 nucleotides: TGTGCCACCACGCCGCGGGGGGACTATAGCAATCAGCCCCAGCATTTT.

This chain's CDR3 is CASSYTGTSSLRETQYF. CDR3 sequence (DNA): TGTGCCAGCAGTTATACCGGGACTAGTAGTTTGAGAGAGACCCAGTACTTC. The V and J genes are TRBV12-3 or TRBV12-4 and TRBJ2-5; the match to TRBD2 covers 8 bases. Losses at the gene ends were 4 bases for V and 4 bases for J; bases not matched to a gene: 14. The CDR3 consists of 17 residues.

This chain links TRBV5-1 with TRBJ2-3; D is undetermined. The V gene's germline CDR1 is SGHRS and CDR2 YFSETQ. The length of the CDR3 is 14 residues. V gave up 1 base and J gave up 2 bases, with 8 bases separating them. The CDR3 here is CASSLRVNTDTQYF. The CDR3 nucleotides read TGCGCCAGCAGCTTGAGGGTGAACACAGATACGCAGTATTTT.

This sequence joins TRBV7-3 and TRBJ2-5, with D perhaps TRBD2 (7 bases). TRBJ2-1 matches the DNA end more closely, so the J call is doubtful. This CDR3 has 15 residues. In germline, CDR1 is SGHTA, CDR2 FQGTGA. CDR3 nucleotides: TGTGCCAGCAGCGCCCACTCGGGGAGGGGGGAGACCCAGTTCTTC. Translating gives CASSAHSGRGETQFF.

The chain combines TRBV28 with TRBJ2-3, with unresolved D. The CDR3 has 13 amino acids. Germline V gene sequence: CDR1 MDHEN, CDR2 SYDVKM. V lost 6 bases, J lost 3 bases, and 10 bases lay in between. CDR3 sequence reads: CASSWRRTDTQYF. The CDR3 DNA follows: TGTGCCAGCAGCTGGCGACGGACAGATACGCAGTATTTT.

This clonotype was found a few times. This chain joins TRBV5-1 and TRBJ1-2, with TRBD1 as a possible D gene (5 bases). Germline values: CDR1 SGHRS, CDR2 YFSETQ. Trimming cost V 4 bases and J 6 bases, with 10 bases left between them. CDR3 length: 12 amino acids. The CDR3 DNA is TGCGCCAGCAGCCAGACAGCCGATGGCTACACCTTC. Its protein is CASSQTADGYTF.

This clonotype was counted only a few times. V is TRBV7-9 and J is TRBJ2-7; the D is unclear. Germline CDR1 and CDR2: SEHNR and FQNEAQ (reference sequence). There are 17 residues in the CDR3. The V and J ends lost 3 bases and 3 bases respectively, with 21 bases between them. The CDR3 sequence: CASSLSNVGSWGYEQYF. The CDR3 nucleotides are TGTGCCAGCAGCTTGTCCAACGTGGGATCTTGGGGCTACGAGCAGTACTTC.

The chain has TRBV24-1 and TRBJ2-1, with 8 bases matching TRBD2. Germline CDR1 reads KGHDR; CDR2 reads SFDVKD. The CDR3 runs to 17 residues. V was clipped by 4 bases and J by 6 bases; unmatched bases: 13. The CDR3 spells CATSDRTVTSAGNEQFF. The CDR3, as DNA: TGTGCCACCAGTGACCGAACAGTGACTAGCGCTGGCAATGAGCAGTTCTTC.

This chain links TRBV29-1 with TRBJ2-1, with no clear D. The CDR3 extends over 11 amino acids. Germline CDR1 reads SQVTM; CDR2 reads ANQGSEA. V dropped 7 bases and J dropped 8 bases, with 12 bases sitting between them. The CDR3 nucleotides read TGCAGCGGTGATCCCGAGGATGAGCAGTTCTTC. This encodes CSGDPEDEQFF.

The table lists this clonotype with a few counts. The junction shows a germline mismatch at one end, possibly a read error. The rearrangement uses TRBV5-1 and TRBJ2-3, with a tentative D call TRBD1 (5 bases). The CDR3 length is 14 residues. CDR1 SGHRS and CDR2 YFSETQ come from the germline V gene. The DNA for the CDR3 is TGCGCTAGCAGTAACTACGAAGGGGCAGATACGCAGTATTTT. Translating gives CASSNYEGADTQYF.

This clonotype has more than one count but fewer than ten. The chain has TRBV20-1 and TRBJ2-5; 8 nucleotides agree with TRBD2. Germline trimming cut 5 bases from V and 5 bases from J; bases unmatched to any gene: 7. Germline V CDR1 and CDR2: DFQATT, SNEGSKA (reference sequence). The CDR3 loop spans 13 amino acids. CDR3 loop: CSAEAGVRETQYF. CDR3 nucleotide sequence: TGCAGTGCTGAAGCGGGAGTCAGGGAGACCCAGTACTTC.

This chain links TRBV4-2 with TRBJ2-3; D remains ambiguous. Germline CDR1 reads LGHNA; CDR2 reads YNFKEQ. This CDR3 has 13 amino acids. Trimming cost V 3 bases and J 3 bases, with 7 bases left between them. CDR3 nucleotide sequence: TGTGCCAGCAGCCAGGCCGTGACAGATACGCAGTATTTT. It codes for CASSQAVTDTQYF.

This chain links TRBV21-1 with TRBJ1-5. TRBV21-1 is annotated as a pseudogene. This CDR3 has 13 amino acids. In DNA, the CDR3 is TGTGCCAGCAGCAGATATCGGAATCGGCCCCAGCATTTT. It codes for CASSRYRNRPQHF.